Below are 28 T cell receptor beta chains sequenced from a single sample in a study of read filtering for tumor transcriptome and immune sequencing. From 300 to 400 ng of RNA, a library with molecular barcoded alpha/delta and beta/gamma adaptors was made. From the reads, TCRdb called clonotypes with MiXCR, one entry per CDR3 protein. The sample holds under 150,000 distinct CDR3 sequences; about 13% are singletons and the top ten take more than 6.5%. The sequenced sample consisted of a population of CD138-negative cells sorted from bone marrow. The receptors were gathered from a donor aged 40 or over with multiple myeloma.

This clonotype was seen repeatedly, ten times or more. V gene TRBV20-1 combines with J gene TRBJ2-7; TRBD2 aligns across 11 bases. V shed 5 bases, J shed 0 bases, and the junction held 12 bases outside the gene matches. CDR1 and CDR2 from the germline V gene are DFQATT and SNEGSKA (reference sequence). The CDR3 is made up of 17 amino acids. CDR3 amino acids: CSAFPVGLAGRSYEQYF. In nucleotides, the CDR3 is TGCAGTGCTTTTCCCGTCGGACTAGCGGGTCGCTCCTACGAGCAGTACTTC.

Worth noting for this clonotype: Being one base from a much bigger clone, this may be a read error. The chain carries TRBV29-1 and TRBJ2-3; D may be TRBD1 (5 bases). There are 14 residues in the CDR3. Germline assignment: CDR1 SQVTM and CDR2 ANQGSEA. The CDR3 bases are TGCAGCGTTGAAGATAGTGGGGCATCAGATACGCAGTGTTTT. This translates into CSVEDSGASDTQCF.

In its sample, this clonotype was seen many times. The chain couples TRBV13 to TRBJ2-1; D remains ambiguous. The germline V gene encodes CDR1 PRHDT and CDR2 FYEKMQ (reference sequence). The V end was cut by 6 bases, the J end by 10 bases, with 10 bases between. This CDR3 region has 11 residues. The CDR3 DNA reads as TGTGCCAGCAGTGTCCGGAGCGAGCAGTTCTTC. It codes for CASSVRSEQFF.

Concerning this clonotype: At one boundary the junction diverges from the germline segment, which might be a read error. The V gene is TRBV5-6, the J gene TRBJ1-2; D may be TRBD1 (6 bases). CDR1 is SGHDT, CDR2 YYEEEE, per germline. This CDR3 has 13 amino acids. DNA for the CDR3: TGCGCCAGCAGCTTTGGCGGGGGCGGCGGCTACACCTTC. Protein product: CASSFGGGGGYTF.

This chain connects TRBV6-6 to TRBJ2-5, with D unclear. V was cut by 0 bases and J by 5 bases, with 10 bases left in between. In germline, CDR1 is MNHNY, CDR2 SVGAGI (reference sequence). CDR3 size: 14 residues. The CDR3 loop is CASSYSAGSETQYF. CDR3 DNA sequence: TGTGCCAGCAGTTACTCGGCCGGATCGGAGACCCAGTACTTC.

This clonotype was detected ten times or more. V gene TRBV25-1 combines with J gene TRBJ2-3; D is uncertain. Germline V gene lookup returns CDR1 MGHDK and CDR2 SYGVNS. CDR3 size: 15 residues. The germline V and J ends were trimmed by 4 bases and 4 bases, with 15 bases remaining between them. CDR3 loop: CASSATHSGPDTQYF. CDR3 DNA: TGTGCCAGCAGTGCTACCCATTCTGGCCCAGATACGCAGTATTTT.

There are a few counts of this clonotype. The chain carries TRBV2 and TRBJ1-4; D uncertain. The germline V gene has CDR1 SNHLY and CDR2 FYNNEI. Deletions cut 5 bases from V and 10 bases from J, with 20 bases between. CDR3 length: 15 amino acids. Here the CDR3 reads CASSYRRGSGVKLFF. The CDR3, as DNA: TGTGCCAGCAGTTACCGACGTGGGAGTGGGGTAAAACTGTTTTTT. Combining the CDR3 with reference TRBV2 and TRBJ1-4 gives the whole variable domain EPEVTQTPSHQVTQMGQEVILRCVPISNHLYFYWYRQILGQKVEFLVSFYNNEISEKSEIFDDQFSVERPDGSNFTLKIRSTKLEDSAMYFCASSYRRGSGVKLFFGSGTQLSVL.

This clonotype was picked up many times. This chain joins TRBV5-6 and TRBJ2-1; TRBD2 aligns across 13 bases. The CDR3 has 15 residues. Germline assignment: CDR1 SGHDT and CDR2 YYEEEE. The junction had 4 bases not matched to a gene; V was cut back by 4 bases and J by 6 bases. CDR3: CASSMGLAGFNEQFF. The CDR3 DNA reads TGTGCCAGCAGCATGGGACTAGCGGGATTCAATGAGCAGTTCTTC.

This clonotype was detected only a few times. Given a much more abundant clone one base away, this may be a read error. V is TRBV7-9 and J is TRBJ1-1; tentatively, D is TRBD1 (6 bases). Germline assignment: CDR1 SEHNR and CDR2 FQNEAQ (reference sequence). This CDR3 contains 15 residues. CDR3 in amino acids: CANSLGRGADTEAFF. The DNA for the CDR3 is TGTGCCAACAGCTTAGGTAGGGGGGCCGACACTGAAGCTTTCTTT.

This clonotype has a count of ten or more. The V and J genes are TRBV20-1 and TRBJ1-1, with D perhaps TRBD1 (6 bases). Germline V gene lookup returns CDR1 DFQATT and CDR2 SNEGSKA (reference sequence). The CDR3 contains 14 residues. V was shortened by 4 bases and J by 2 bases, with 14 bases between the two germline ends. The CDR3, as DNA: TGCAGTGCTACCCGAGGGGGAAGCAACACTGAAGCTTTCTTT. The encoded protein is CSATRGGSNTEAFF.

This clonotype was detected ten times or more. The rearrangement uses TRBV7-2 and TRBJ1-5; the D gene is possibly TRBD1 (5 bases). CDR1 and CDR2 from the germline V gene are SGHTA and FQGNSA. This CDR3 is 15 amino acids long. The germline V and J ends were trimmed by 5 bases and 0 bases, with 11 bases remaining between them. In DNA form, the CDR3 reads TGTGCCAGCAGCGGGGACGGGTATAGCAATCAGCCCCAGCATTTT. Amino acids: CASSGDGYSNQPQHF.

This clonotype came up many times. V usage is TRBV19 and J usage is TRBJ2-1, with 10 bases aligning to TRBD1. Germline CDR1 and CDR2: LNHDA and SQIVND (reference sequence). With 5 bases clipped from V and 7 bases from J, the junction kept 2 bases outside the gene matches. This CDR3 is 13 amino acids long. CDR3 sequence reads: CASSLDRGNEQFF. CDR3 DNA sequence: TGTGCCAGTAGTTTGGACAGGGGGAATGAGCAGTTCTTC. The full variable domain, with the rest looked up from reference TRBV19 and TRBJ2-1, is DGGITQSPKYLFRKEGQNVTLSCEQNLNHDAMYWYRQDPGQGLRLIYYSQIVNDFQKGDIAEGYSVSREKKESFPLTVTSAQKNPTAFYLCASSLDRGNEQFFGPGTRLTVL.

Comments on this clonotype: This may stem from a read error, because a much larger clone lies one nucleotide away. The chain is built from TRBV6-6 and TRBJ2-4; 8 bases map to TRBD1. Germline loops: CDR1 MNHNY, CDR2 SVGAGI (reference sequence). The CDR3 totals 15 residues. This chain's CDR3 is CASSITGGGKDIQYF. Here the CDR3 DNA reads TGTGCCAGCAGCATTACAGGGGGTGGCAAAGACATTCAGTACTTC.

This clonotype came up a few times. V usage is TRBV7-2 and J usage is TRBJ2-6, with D hard to call. This CDR3 contains 15 residues. V was pared by 5 bases and J by 0 bases, with 8 bases between. Germline loops: CDR1 SGHTA, CDR2 FQGNSA. CDR3 nucleotides: TGTGCCAGCAGCCCGAGGTCCTCTGGGGCCAACGTCCTGACTTTC. The encoded protein is CASSPRSSGANVLTF.

The table lists this clonotype with a few counts. The chain employs TRBV30 and TRBJ2-2; 9 bases match TRBD2. CDR1 and CDR2 (germline): GTSNPN, SVGIG (reference sequence). V trimming: 2 bases; J trimming: 0 bases; junction bases outside the gene matches: 13. The CDR3 runs to 19 residues. CDR3 region: CAWSTRPSGTYANTGELFF. CDR3 nucleotide sequence: TGTGCCTGGAGTACCCGGCCTAGCGGGACATACGCGAACACCGGGGAGCTGTTTTTT.

This clonotype was observed many times. The gene calls are TRBV29-1 and TRBJ1-1, with TRBD1 matching over 7 bases. In germline, CDR1 is SQVTM, CDR2 ANQGSEA. V lost 5 bases to trimming and J lost 1 base; unmatched junction nucleotides: 4. This CDR3 is 13 amino acids long. CDR3 loop: CSVNRGGNTEAFF. The CDR3, as DNA: TGCAGCGTTAACAGGGGAGGGAACACTGAAGCTTTCTTT. Looking up the rest from reference TRBV29-1 and TRBJ1-1 gives the full variable domain: SAVISQKPSRDICQRGTSLTIQCQVDSQVTMMFWYRQQPGQSLTLIATANQGSEATYESGFVIDKFPISRPNLTFSTLTVSNMSPEDSSIYLCSVNRGGNTEAFFGQGTRLTVV.

This clonotype came up many times. The chain uses TRBV15 and TRBJ2-7; D may be TRBD1 or TRBD2 (5 bases each). From germline, CDR1 is LNHNV and CDR2 YYDKDF (reference sequence). Trimming stripped 5 bases from V and 2 bases from J, with 13 bases between. This CDR3 spans 14 amino acids. The CDR3 region is CATSSRDRPYEQYF. CDR3 nucleotides: TGTGCCACCAGCTCCCGGGACCGACCCTACGAGCAGTACTTC. The whole variable domain, remainder taken from reference TRBV15 and TRBJ2-7, is DAMVIQNPRYQVTQFGKPVTLSCSQTLNHNVMYWYQQKSSQAPKLLFHYYDKDFNNEADTPDNFQSRRPNTSFCFLDIRSPGLGDTAMYLCATSSRDRPYEQYFGPGTRLTVT.

This chain connects TRBV29-1 to TRBJ2-7; D is unclear. The germline V gene has CDR1 SQVTM and CDR2 ANQGSEA. The CDR3 length is 12 residues. Trimming cost V 4 bases and J 1 base, with 8 bases left between them. DNA of the CDR3: TGCAGCGTTGCTGGGCAGTCCTACGAGCAGTACTTC. This encodes CSVAGQSYEQYF.

A word on this clonotype: One base away lies a much larger clone, so this may be a sequencing read error. The chain couples TRBV5-1 to TRBJ2-1; D is unresolved. There are 12 residues in the CDR3. Per the germline V gene, CDR1 is SGHRS and CDR2 is YFSETQ. The V and J ends lost 3 bases and 10 bases respectively, with 11 bases between them. The CDR3 sequence: CASSSEFKEQFF. In nucleotides, the CDR3 is TGCGCCAGCAGCTCGGAGTTCAAGGAGCAGTTCTTC.

With respect to this clonotype: No conserved phenylalanine or tryptophan ends this CDR3, so it is likely a read error. V and J are TRBV20-1 and TRBJ1-1; no reliable D call. Germline CDR1 reads DFQATT; CDR2 reads SNEGSKA (reference sequence). The CDR3 runs 13 residues. The CDR3 here is CSARGSMNTEAFS. The CDR3 bases are TGCAGTGCTAGGGGCTCGATGAACACCGAAGCTTTCTCT.

There are a few counts of this clonotype. Just one base apart from a much larger clone, this may be a read error. The CDR3 is CASKGLANNGQFF. The CDR3, as DNA: TGTGCCAGTAAGGGGCTAGCGAACAATGGGCAGTTCTTC. This sequence joins TRBV12-3 or TRBV12-4 and TRBJ2-1, with a possible D match to TRBD2 (6 bases). This CDR3 comprises 13 residues.

In this sample, this clonotype turned up many times. The V gene is TRBV29-1, the J gene TRBJ2-5; no definite D call. Trimming shortened V by 6 bases and J by 5 bases, and 16 bases separated the two germline ends. This CDR3 spans 13 amino acids. Germline CDR1 is SQVTM and CDR2 is ANQGSEA. The CDR3: CSVSTGSEETQYF. The CDR3 bases are TGCAGCGTAAGTACTGGTTCTGAGGAGACCCAGTACTTC.

The chain has TRBV4-1 and TRBJ2-2; 9 bases match TRBD2. V shed 4 bases and J 4 bases; nucleotides not matched to a gene: 10. The CDR3 covers 17 residues. Germline CDR1 and CDR2: MGHRA and YSYEKL. CDR3 sequence (DNA): TGCGCCAGCAGCCTACACCCTGGACTAGCGACCACCGGGGAGCTGTTTTTT. Translated: CASSLHPGLATTGELFF.

In this sample, this clonotype turned up once. The V gene is TRBV18, the J gene TRBJ2-7; D gene unclear. Germline-derived CDR1 and CDR2 are KGHSH and LQKENI. The CDR3 sequence is 12 residues long. V lost 6 bases and J 5 bases, leaving 11 bases between the germline ends. Here the CDR3 DNA reads TGTGCCAGCTCCCCGCTAAGGGACGAGCAGTACTTC. As protein: CASSPLRDEQYF.

This clonotype was seen ten or more times. This chain uses TRBV6-1 with TRBJ1-1; D unclear. Germline CDR1 is MNHNS and CDR2 is SASEGT. The CDR3 runs to 16 residues. The ends were cut back, 8 bases at V and 1 base at J, with 20 bases in the middle. The CDR3: CASLDLWVGKNTEAFF. The CDR3 nucleotides read TGTGCCAGCCTCGATCTCTGGGTCGGCAAGAACACTGAAGCTTTCTTT.

This clonotype has a count of ten or more. J is TRBJ1-2 and V is TRBV28; TRBD1 agrees at 10 bases. The CDR3 length is 15 residues. From germline, CDR1 is MDHEN and CDR2 SYDVKM. Trimming at V came to 6 bases and at J to 4 bases, leaving 8 bases not matched to a gene. The chain's CDR3 is CASRPPGQGLYGYTF. The CDR3 bases are TGTGCCAGCAGGCCTCCGGGACAGGGGCTCTATGGCTACACCTTC.

This clonotype was counted ten times or more. The chain links TRBV19 to TRBJ2-3; D may be TRBD2 (6 bases). Trimming shortened V by 4 bases and J by 8 bases, and 16 bases separated the two germline ends. The CDR3 is 14 residues long. Germline V gene lookup returns CDR1 LNHDA and CDR2 SQIVND (reference sequence). The chain's CDR3 is CASSNKRLDGTQYF. The CDR3 DNA reads as TGTGCCAGTAGTAACAAAAGACTAGACGGTACGCAGTATTTT.

There are a few counts of this clonotype. The CDR3 loop reads CATSDSPGTWNTGELFF. CDR3 nucleotides: TGTGCCACCAGTGATTCGCCCGGGACATGGAACACCGGGGAGCTGTTTTTT. The V gene is TRBV24-1, the J gene TRBJ2-2, with a tentative D call TRBD1 (6 bases). Germline CDR1 is KGHDR and CDR2 is SFDVKD. This CDR3 has 17 amino acids. V shed 2 bases and J shed 1 base, with 13 bases lying between them.